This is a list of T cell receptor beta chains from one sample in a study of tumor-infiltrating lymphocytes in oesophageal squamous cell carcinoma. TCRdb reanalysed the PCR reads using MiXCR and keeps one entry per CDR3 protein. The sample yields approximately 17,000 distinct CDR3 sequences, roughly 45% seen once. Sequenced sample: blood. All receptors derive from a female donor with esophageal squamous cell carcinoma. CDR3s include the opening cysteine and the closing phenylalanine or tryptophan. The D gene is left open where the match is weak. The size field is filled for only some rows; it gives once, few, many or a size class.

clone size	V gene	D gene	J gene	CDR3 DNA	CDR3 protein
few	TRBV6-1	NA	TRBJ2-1	TGTGCCAGCAGTGAACTTATGGGCGCACTCTACAATGAGCAGTTCTTC	CASSELMGALYNEQFF
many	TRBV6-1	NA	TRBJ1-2	TGTGCCAGCAGTGCTCAGGGGAGCTATGGCTACACCTTC	CASSAQGSYGYTF
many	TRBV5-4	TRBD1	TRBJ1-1	TGTGCCAGCAGCGGCACAGGGGGCGCGGTCACTGAAGCTTTCTTT	CASSGTGGAVTEAFF
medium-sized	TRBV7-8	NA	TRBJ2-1	TGTGCCAGCAGCACCCAGACAATTACCTACAATGAGCAGTTCTTC	CASSTQTITYNEQFF
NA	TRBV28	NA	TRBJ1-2	TGTGCCAGCAGTATCCCTGATTGGGGGGAAGTAAACTATGGCTACACCTTC	CASSIPDWGEVNYGYTF
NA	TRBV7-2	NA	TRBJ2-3	TGTGCCAGCAGCTTAAGGGGAGGGAGGGGGCGCGGCACAGATACGCAGTATTTT	CASSLRGGRGRGTDTQYF
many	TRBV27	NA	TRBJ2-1	TGTGCCAGCAGTTTTGGCTCCTACAATGAGCAGTTCTTC	CASSFGSYNEQFF
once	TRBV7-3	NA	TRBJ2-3	TGTGCCAACAGCTTGGGGGGAGTAGCCGGGGAGCTGTATTTT	CANSLGGVAGELYF
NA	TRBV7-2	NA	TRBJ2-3	TGTGCCAGCAGCCCGTTACCCAGCACAGATACGCAGTATTTT	CASSPLPSTDTQYF
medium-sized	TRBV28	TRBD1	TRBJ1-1	TGTGCCAGCACCCAACCTCCAGGGGGCACTGAAGCTTTCTTT	CASTQPPGGTEAFF
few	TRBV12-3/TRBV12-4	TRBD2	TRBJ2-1	TGTGCCAGCAGTTTAGAGCTAGCGGGGGGATTGTATGAGCAGTTCTTC	CASSLELAGGLYEQFF
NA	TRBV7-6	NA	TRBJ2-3	TGTGCCAGCAGCAGGAGCAGCGGATACACAGATACGCAGTATTTT	CASSRSSGYTDTQYF
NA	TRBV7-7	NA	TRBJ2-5	TGTGCCAGCAGCTTATTTGGCGGGGGCGGGTACAATGAGCAGTACTTC	CASSLFGGGGYNEQYF
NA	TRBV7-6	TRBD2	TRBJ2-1	TGTGCCAGCTCCACTAGCGGGGTTTACAATGAGCAGTTCTTC	CASSTSGVYNEQFF
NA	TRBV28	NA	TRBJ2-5	TGTGCCAGCAGTTTACTACTAGCACAAGAGACCCAGTACTTC	CASSLLLAQETQYF
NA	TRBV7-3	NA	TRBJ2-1	NA	CASSLGSRGHLLRAVLRF
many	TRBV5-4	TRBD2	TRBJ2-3	TGTGCCAGCAGCCCGGGAGGGGTGTCAGATACGCAGTATTTT	CASSPGGVSDTQYF
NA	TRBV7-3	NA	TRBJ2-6	TGTGCCAGCAGCTTAGGCACAGCTGGGGCCAACGTCCTGACTTTC	CASSLGTAGANVLTF
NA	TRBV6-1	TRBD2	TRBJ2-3	TGTGCCAGCAGTGCGGGGACTAACCCTACAGATACGCAGTATTTT	CASSAGTNPTDTQYF
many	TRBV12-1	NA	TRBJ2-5	TGTGCCAGCAGCTTTGAAGGACTAGCGGGGGGGCGGGAGACCCAGTACTTC	CASSFEGLAGGRETQYF
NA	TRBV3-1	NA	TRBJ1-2	TGTGCCAGCAGCCACTGGGACGGGAGGGGTGGCTACACCTTC	CASSHWDGRGGYTF
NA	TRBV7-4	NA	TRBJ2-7	TGTGCCAGCAGCTTAGACGGGCCACAGGGAGGCGCGCCCGAGCAGTACTTC	CASSLDGPQGGAPEQYF
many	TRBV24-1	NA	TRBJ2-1	TGTGCCACCAGTGAGCGGGCCCCCATGGGTGAGCAGTTCTTC	CATSERAPMGEQFF
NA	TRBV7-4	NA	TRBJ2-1	TGTGCCAGCAGCTTAGGGCAGGGTCCCAATGAGCAGTTCTTC	CASSLGQGPNEQFF
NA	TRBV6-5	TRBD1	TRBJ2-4	TGTGCCAGCACCAGGGACAGGGGCGAAAACTATGGCGACACCTTC	CASTRDRGENYGDTF
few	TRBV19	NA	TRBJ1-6	TGTGCCAGTGGGTCCTATAATTCACCCCTCCACTTT	CASGSYNSPLHF
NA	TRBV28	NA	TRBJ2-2	TGTGCCAGCAGTACACCCCCCTCCACCGGGGAGCTGTTTTTT	CASSTPPSTGELFF
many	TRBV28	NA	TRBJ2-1	TGTGCCAGCAGCCCCAGGGGACGGAATAACAATGAGCAGTTCTTC	CASSPRGRNNNEQFF
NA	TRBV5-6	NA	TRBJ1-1	TGTGCCAGCAGCTTGTTGCCAGGTGGTTCTGTCACTGAAGCTTTCTTT	CASSLLPGGSVTEAFF
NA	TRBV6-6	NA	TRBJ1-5	TGTGCCAGCAAAAGGGGGAGCAATCAGCCCCAGCATTTT	CASKRGSNQPQHF
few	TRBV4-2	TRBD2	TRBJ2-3	TGTGCCAGCAGCCAGATCTCCGGGACTAGCGGGGGCCACACAGATACGCAGTATTTT	CASSQISGTSGGHTDTQYF
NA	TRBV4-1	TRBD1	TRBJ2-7	TGCGCCAGCAGGACAGGGAACGAGCAGTACTTC	CASRTGNEQYF
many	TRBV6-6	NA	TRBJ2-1	TGTGCCAGCAGTTACAGGGTCGACAATGAGCAGTTCTTC	CASSYRVDNEQFF
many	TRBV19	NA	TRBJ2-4	TGTGCCAGTAGTATAGTCGCGACGGGAAACATTCAGTACTTC	CASSIVATGNIQYF
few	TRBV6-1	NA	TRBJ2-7	TGTGCCAGCAGTTACGGAGCGGGCCGTCCCTACGAGCAGTACTTC	CASSYGAGRPYEQYF
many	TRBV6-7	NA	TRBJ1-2	TGTGCCAGCAGTTACCTCGGGCCCCTGCACTATGGCTACACCTTC	CASSYLGPLHYGYTF
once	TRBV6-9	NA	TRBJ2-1	TGTGCCAGCAGTTACATCCATGGACAAGCGGGCTCCTACGAGCAGTTCTTC	CASSYIHGQAGSYEQFF
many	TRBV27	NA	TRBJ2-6	TGTGCCAGCAGGACCTCCAGGGGCTCTGGGGCCAACGTCCTGACTTTC	CASRTSRGSGANVLTF
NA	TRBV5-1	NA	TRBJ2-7	TGCGCCAGCAGCTTGGACACGGAGAGCTCCTACGAGCAGTACTTC	CASSLDTESSYEQYF